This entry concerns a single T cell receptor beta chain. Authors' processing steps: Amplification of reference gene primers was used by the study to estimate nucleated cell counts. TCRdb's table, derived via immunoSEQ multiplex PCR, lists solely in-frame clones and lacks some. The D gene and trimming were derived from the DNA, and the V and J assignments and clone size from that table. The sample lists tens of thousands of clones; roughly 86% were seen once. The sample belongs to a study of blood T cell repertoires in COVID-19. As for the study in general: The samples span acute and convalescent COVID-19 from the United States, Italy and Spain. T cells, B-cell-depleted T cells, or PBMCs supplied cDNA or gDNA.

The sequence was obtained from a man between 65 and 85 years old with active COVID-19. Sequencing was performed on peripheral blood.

The CDR3 spells CASSQDPAGGTTDTQYF. The CDR3 nucleotides read TGCGCCAGCAGCCAAGACCCAGCGGGGGGGACCACAGATACGCAGTATTTT. The V call is TRBV4-3, the J call TRBJ2-3, with 10 nucleotides matching TRBD2. The germline V gene has CDR1 LGHNA and CDR2 YSLEER. This CDR3 is 17 amino acids long. Unmatched junction bases numbered 5, after V lost 0 bases and J lost 2 bases.